The sequence of this T cell receptor (beta chain) was determined in a study of cytomegalovirus exposure and HLA in healthy donors. With 4 bases removed from V and 2 bases from J, the gap between germline ends came to 10 bases. Looked up from germline, CDR1 is SGHRS and CDR2 is YFSETQ. CDR3 length equals 13 residues. As for this clone: Antigen specificity is unknown.

Primers: 60 Vbeta forward and 13 Jbeta reverse. Data came from immunoSEQ multiplex PCR; TCRdb stores just in-frame clones and leaves some out. Here the sample spans under 150,000 clones, about 84% being singletons. Whole-study findings and limits: Most likely, a cluster of highly shared sequence variants arose as a sequencing artifact. Later analysis indicated greater clonal expansion among HLA-associated TCR beta chains than among equally common other chains.

The V gene is TRBV5-1, the J gene TRBJ2-7, with D unresolved. The sequenced material came from PBMCs. This sequence originates from a middle-aged woman in good health and CMV-seropositive. Here the CDR3 DNA reads TGCGCCAGCAGCGAGTTAAGTACCTACGAGCAGTACTTC. This encodes CASSELSTYEQYF.